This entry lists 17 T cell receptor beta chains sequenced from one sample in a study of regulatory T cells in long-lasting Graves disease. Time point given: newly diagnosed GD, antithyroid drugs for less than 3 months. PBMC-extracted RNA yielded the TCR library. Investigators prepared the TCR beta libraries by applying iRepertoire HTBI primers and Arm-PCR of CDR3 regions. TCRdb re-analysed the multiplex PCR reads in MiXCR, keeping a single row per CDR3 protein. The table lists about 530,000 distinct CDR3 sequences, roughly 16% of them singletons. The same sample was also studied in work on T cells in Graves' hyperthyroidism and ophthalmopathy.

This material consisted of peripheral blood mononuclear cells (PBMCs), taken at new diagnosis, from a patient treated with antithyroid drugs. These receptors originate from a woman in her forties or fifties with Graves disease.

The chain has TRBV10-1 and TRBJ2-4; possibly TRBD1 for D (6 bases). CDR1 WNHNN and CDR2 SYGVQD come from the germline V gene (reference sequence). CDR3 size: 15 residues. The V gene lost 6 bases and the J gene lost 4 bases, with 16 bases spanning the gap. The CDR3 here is CASRVGGAQKNIQYF. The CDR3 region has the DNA TGCGCCAGCAGGGTTGGGGGCGCGCAGAAAAACATTCAGTACTTC.

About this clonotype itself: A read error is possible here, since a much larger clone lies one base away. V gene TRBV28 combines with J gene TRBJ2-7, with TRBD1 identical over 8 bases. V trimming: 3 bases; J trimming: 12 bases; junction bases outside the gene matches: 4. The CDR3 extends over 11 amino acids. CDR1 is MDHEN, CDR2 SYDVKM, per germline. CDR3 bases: TGTGCCAGCAGTTTGGGGCAGGGGGCGTACTTC. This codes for CASSLGQGAYF.

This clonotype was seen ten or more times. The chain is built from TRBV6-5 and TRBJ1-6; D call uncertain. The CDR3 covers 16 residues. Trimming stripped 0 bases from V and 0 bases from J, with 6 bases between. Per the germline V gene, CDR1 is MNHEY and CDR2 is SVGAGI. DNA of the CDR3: TGTGCCAGCAGTTACTCGATGAACTCCTATAATTCACCCCTCCACTTT. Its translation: CASSYSMNSYNSPLHF.

CDR3 sequence (DNA): TGTGCCAGCCAAACGGCGGGCACGACCAAAAACATTCAGTACTTC. Translating gives CASQTAGTTKNIQYF. The chain links TRBV19 to TRBJ2-4, with D possibly matching TRBD2 (5 bases). The CDR3 has 15 residues. The V end was cut by 9 bases, the J end by 2 bases, with 17 bases between. Per the germline V gene, CDR1 is LNHDA and CDR2 is SQIVND (reference sequence).

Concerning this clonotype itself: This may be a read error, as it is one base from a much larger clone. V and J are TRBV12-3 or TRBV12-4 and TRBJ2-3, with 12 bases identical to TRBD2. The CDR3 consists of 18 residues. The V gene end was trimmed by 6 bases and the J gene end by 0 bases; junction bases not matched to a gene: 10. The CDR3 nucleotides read TGTGCCAGCAGCCAAGTGGGGCTAGCGGGGGGGAGCACAGATACGCAGTATTTT. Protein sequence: CASSQVGLAGGSTDTQYF.

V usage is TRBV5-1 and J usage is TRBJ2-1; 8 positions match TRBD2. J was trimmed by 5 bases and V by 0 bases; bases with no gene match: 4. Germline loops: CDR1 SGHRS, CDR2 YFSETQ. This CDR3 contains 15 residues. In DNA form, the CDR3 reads TGCGCCAGCAGCTTGGGCGGGGGGAACGACAATGAGCAGTTCTTC. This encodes CASSLGGGNDNEQFF.

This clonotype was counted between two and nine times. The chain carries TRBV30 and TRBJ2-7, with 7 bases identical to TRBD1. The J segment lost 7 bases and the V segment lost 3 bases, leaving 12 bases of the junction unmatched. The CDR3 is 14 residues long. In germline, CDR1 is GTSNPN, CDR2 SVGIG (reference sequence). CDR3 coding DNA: TGTGCCTGGAGACCCGGGACAGCCTTCCTGGAGCAGTACTTC. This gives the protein CAWRPGTAFLEQYF. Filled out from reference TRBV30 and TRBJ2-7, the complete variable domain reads SQTIHQWPATLVQPVGSPLSLECTVEGTSNPNLYWYRQAAGRGLQLLFYSVGIGQISSEVPQNLSASRPQDRQFILSSKKLLLSDSGFYLCAWRPGTAFLEQYFGPGTRLTVT.

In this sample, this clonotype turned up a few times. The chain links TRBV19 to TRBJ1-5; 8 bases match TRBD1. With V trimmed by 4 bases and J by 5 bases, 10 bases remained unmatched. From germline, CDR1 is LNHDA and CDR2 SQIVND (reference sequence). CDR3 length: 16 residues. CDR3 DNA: TGTGCCAGTAGTACCCAGACAGGGGTGGGTTATCAGCCCCAGCATTTT. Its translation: CASSTQTGVGYQPQHF.

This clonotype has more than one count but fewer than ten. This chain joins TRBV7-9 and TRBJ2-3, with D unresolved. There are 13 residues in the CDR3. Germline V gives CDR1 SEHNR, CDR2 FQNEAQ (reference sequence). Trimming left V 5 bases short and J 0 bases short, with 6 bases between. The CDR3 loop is CASSAHSTDTQYF. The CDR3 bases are TGTGCCAGCAGCGCTCACAGCACAGATACGCAGTATTTT.

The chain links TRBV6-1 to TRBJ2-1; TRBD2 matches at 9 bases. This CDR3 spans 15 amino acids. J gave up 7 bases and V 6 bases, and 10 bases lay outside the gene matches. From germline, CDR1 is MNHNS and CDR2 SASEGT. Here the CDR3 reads CASRTRTSELNEQFF. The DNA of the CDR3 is TGTGCCAGCAGAACCCGGACTAGCGAGCTTAATGAGCAGTTCTTC.

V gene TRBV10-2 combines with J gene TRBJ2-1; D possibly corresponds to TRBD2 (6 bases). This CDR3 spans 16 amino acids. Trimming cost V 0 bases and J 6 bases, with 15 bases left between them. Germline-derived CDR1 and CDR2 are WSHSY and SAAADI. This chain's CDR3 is CASSESWAGPRNEQFF. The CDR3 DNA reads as TGCGCCAGCAGTGAGTCTTGGGCGGGGCCACGCAATGAGCAGTTCTTC.

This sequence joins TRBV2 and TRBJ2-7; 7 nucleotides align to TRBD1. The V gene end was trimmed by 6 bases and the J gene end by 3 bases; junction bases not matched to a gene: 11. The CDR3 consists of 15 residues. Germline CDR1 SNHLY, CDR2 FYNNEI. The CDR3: CASRKDREGSYEQYF. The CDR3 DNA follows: TGTGCCAGCAGGAAAGACAGGGAAGGGAGCTACGAGCAGTACTTC.

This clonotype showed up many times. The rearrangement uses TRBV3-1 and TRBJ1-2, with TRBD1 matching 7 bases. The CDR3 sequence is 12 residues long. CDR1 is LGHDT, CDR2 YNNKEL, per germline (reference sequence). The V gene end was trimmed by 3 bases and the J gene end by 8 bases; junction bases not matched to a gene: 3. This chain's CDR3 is CASSHTGEGYTF. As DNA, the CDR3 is TGTGCCAGCAGCCATACAGGGGAAGGCTACACCTTC. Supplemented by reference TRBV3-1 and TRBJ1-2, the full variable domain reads DTAVSQTPKYLVTQMGNDKSIKCEQNLGHDTMYWYKQDSKKFLKIMFSYNNKELIINETVPNRFSPKSPDKAHLNLHINSLELGDSAVYFCASSHTGEGYTFGSGTRLTVV.

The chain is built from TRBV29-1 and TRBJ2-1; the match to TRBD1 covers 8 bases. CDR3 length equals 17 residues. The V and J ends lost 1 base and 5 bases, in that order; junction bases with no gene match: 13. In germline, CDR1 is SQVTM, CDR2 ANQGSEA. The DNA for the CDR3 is TGCAGCGTTGAAGGGATCGTAGGACAGGGCGTCCACAATGAGCAGTTCTTC. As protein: CSVEGIVGQGVHNEQFF.

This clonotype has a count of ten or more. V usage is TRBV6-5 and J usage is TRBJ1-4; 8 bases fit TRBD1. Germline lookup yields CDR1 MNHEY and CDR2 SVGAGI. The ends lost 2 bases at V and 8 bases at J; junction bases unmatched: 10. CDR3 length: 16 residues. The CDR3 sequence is CASSYTVDRVQEKLFF. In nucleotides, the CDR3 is TGTGCCAGCAGTTACACCGTGGACAGGGTACAGGAAAAACTGTTTTTT.

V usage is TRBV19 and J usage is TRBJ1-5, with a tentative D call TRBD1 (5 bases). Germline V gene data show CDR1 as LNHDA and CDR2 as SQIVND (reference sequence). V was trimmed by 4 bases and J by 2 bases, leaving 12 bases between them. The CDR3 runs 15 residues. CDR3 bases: TGTGCCAGTAGTACGGACATGGGGGGCAATCAGCCCCAGCATTTT. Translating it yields CASSTDMGGNQPQHF.

Here the CDR3 reads CASSIGGTADLYSNQPQHF. CDR3 DNA sequence: TGTGCCAGTAGTATAGGGGGGACAGCCGACCTTTATAGCAATCAGCCCCAGCATTTT. This chain joins TRBV19 and TRBJ1-5; 7 nucleotides align to TRBD1. The length of the CDR3 is 19 residues. V was clipped by 1 base and J by 0 bases; unmatched bases: 12. From germline, CDR1 is LNHDA and CDR2 SQIVND (reference sequence).